These T cell receptor beta chains were read from a single sample in a study of cytomegalovirus exposure and HLA in healthy donors. Generated by immunoSEQ multiplex PCR, the TCRdb table keeps only in-frame clones and is missing some. The table has about 140,000 clones, roughly three fifths seen once. The specimen was PBMCs. These receptors came from a male donor in good health and CMV-seronegative. Both conserved end residues are part of each CDR3. The D gene is left open where the match is weak. A row's size may be missing; if present it is once, few, many or a size class.

d_gene: .; j_gene: TRBJ2-7; abundance: .; v_gene: TRBV5-4; CDR3aa: CASSLARGSNYEQYF; CDR3nt: TGTGCCAGCAGCTTGGCCAGGGGTTCGAATTACGAGCAGTACTTC
d_gene: TRBD2; j_gene: TRBJ2-3; abundance: .; v_gene: TRBV27; CDR3aa: CASSRSGGTDTQYF; CDR3nt: TGTGCCAGCAGTCGGAGCGGGGGCACAGATACGCAGTATTTT
d_gene: .; j_gene: TRBJ1-1; abundance: .; v_gene: TRBV4-1; CDR3aa: CASSQETARGTEAFF; CDR3nt: TGCGCCAGCAGCCAAGAAACGGCAAGGGGGACTGAAGCTTTCTTT
d_gene: .; j_gene: TRBJ2-2; abundance: .; v_gene: TRBV2; CDR3aa: CASSEIGGRRTGELFF; CDR3nt: TGTGCCAGCAGTGAAATCGGGGGGCGGAGAACCGGGGAGCTGTTTTTT
d_gene: .; j_gene: TRBJ1-4; abundance: .; v_gene: TRBV7-9; CDR3aa: CASSSSGTSNEKLFF; CDR3nt: TGTGCCAGCAGCTCCTCCGGGACATCTAATGAAAAACTGTTTTTT
d_gene: .; j_gene: TRBJ1-6; abundance: few; v_gene: TRBV14; CDR3aa: CASSRRGRENSPLHF; CDR3nt: TGTGCCAGCAGCCGCCGGGGAAGGGAAAATTCACCCCTCCACTTT
d_gene: .; j_gene: TRBJ2-1; abundance: .; v_gene: TRBV7-3; CDR3aa: CASSLTAVYNEQFF; CDR3nt: TGTGCCAGCAGCTTAACGGCGGTCTACAATGAGCAGTTCTTC
d_gene: TRBD1; j_gene: TRBJ1-5; abundance: .; v_gene: TRBV4-1; CDR3aa: CASSQGIMPGQVNQPQHF; CDR3nt: TGCGCCAGCAGCCAAGGAATAATGCCGGGACAGGTTAATCAGCCCCAGCATTTT
d_gene: TRBD2; j_gene: TRBJ2-2; abundance: few; v_gene: TRBV10-3; CDR3aa: CAISEWGTSGENTGELFF; CDR3nt: TGTGCCATCAGTGAGTGGGGGACTAGCGGGGAGAACACCGGGGAGCTGTTTTTT
d_gene: .; j_gene: TRBJ2-7; abundance: .; v_gene: TRBV30; CDR3aa: CAWSGGTSYEQYF; CDR3nt: TGTGCCTGGAGCGGGGGGACATCCTACGAGCAGTACTTC
d_gene: .; j_gene: TRBJ1-2; abundance: .; v_gene: TRBV29-1; CDR3aa: CSAGGKNYGYTF; CDR3nt: TGCAGCGCCGGAGGGAAAAACTATGGCTACACCTTC
d_gene: TRBD1; j_gene: TRBJ1-1; abundance: .; v_gene: TRBV5-1; CDR3aa: CASHQAKQGGGTEAFF; CDR3nt: TGCGCCAGCCACCAGGCAAAACAGGGGGGAGGCACTGAAGCTTTCTTT
d_gene: .; j_gene: TRBJ1-6; abundance: .; v_gene: TRBV18; CDR3aa: CASSPKDSYNSPLHF; CDR3nt: TGTGCCAGCTCCCCAAAGGACAGTTATAATTCACCCCTCCACTTT
d_gene: TRBD1; j_gene: TRBJ2-7; abundance: .; v_gene: TRBV25-1; CDR3aa: CASIGTDSYEQYF; CDR3nt: TGTGCCAGCATAGGGACAGACTCCTACGAGCAGTACTTC
d_gene: .; j_gene: TRBJ1-6; abundance: .; v_gene: TRBV30; CDR3aa: CAWSGGDNSPLHF; CDR3nt: TGTGCCTGGAGTGGAGGTGATAATTCACCCCTCCACTTC
d_gene: .; j_gene: TRBJ1-1; abundance: few; v_gene: TRBV7-9; CDR3aa: CASSSLEGNTEAFF; CDR3nt: TGTGCCAGCAGCTCATTAGAGGGGAACACTGAAGCTTTCTTT
d_gene: .; j_gene: TRBJ1-5; abundance: .; v_gene: TRBV5-6; CDR3aa: CASSANRNQPQHF; CDR3nt: TGTGCCAGCAGCGCCAACAGGAATCAGCCCCAGCATTTT